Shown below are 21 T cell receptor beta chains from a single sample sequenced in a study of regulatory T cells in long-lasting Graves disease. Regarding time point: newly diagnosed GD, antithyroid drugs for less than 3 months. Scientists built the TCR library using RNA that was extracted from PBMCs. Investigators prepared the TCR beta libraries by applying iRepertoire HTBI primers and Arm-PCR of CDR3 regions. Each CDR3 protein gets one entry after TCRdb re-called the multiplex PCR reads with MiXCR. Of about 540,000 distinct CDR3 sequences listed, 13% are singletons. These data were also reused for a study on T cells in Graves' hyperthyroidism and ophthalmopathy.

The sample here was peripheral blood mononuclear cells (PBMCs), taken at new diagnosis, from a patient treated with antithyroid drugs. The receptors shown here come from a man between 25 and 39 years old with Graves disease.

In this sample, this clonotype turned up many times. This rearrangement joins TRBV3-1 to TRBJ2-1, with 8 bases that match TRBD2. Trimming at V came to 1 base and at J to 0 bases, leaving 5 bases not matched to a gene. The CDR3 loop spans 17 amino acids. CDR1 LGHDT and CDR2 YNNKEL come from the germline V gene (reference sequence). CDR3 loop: CASSQVPGLVSYNEQFF. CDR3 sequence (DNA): TGTGCCAGCAGCCAAGTGCCGGGACTAGTCTCCTACAATGAGCAGTTCTTC.

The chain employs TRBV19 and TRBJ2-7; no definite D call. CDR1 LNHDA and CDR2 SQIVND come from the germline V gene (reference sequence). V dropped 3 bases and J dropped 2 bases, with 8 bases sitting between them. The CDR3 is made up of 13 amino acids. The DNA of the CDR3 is TGTGCCAGTAGTATGTGGGGAACCTACGAGCAGTACTTC. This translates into CASSMWGTYEQYF.

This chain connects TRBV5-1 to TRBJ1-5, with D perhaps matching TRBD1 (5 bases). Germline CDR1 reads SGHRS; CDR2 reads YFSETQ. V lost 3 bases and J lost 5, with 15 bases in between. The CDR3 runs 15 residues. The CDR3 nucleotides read TGCGCCAGCAGCTCGGACGGGGGGTGGGATCAGCCCCAGCATTTT. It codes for CASSSDGGWDQPQHF.

CDR3 in amino acids: CASSLGGEPTPYGYTF. CDR3 nucleotide sequence: TGTGCCAGCAGTTTGGGGGGCGAGCCGACCCCCTATGGCTACACCTTC. V and J are TRBV6-2 or TRBV6-3 and TRBJ1-2, with D maybe TRBD1 (6 bases). CDR1 and CDR2 (germline): MNHEY, SVGEGT. The CDR3 is 16 amino acids. Trimming removed 4 bases from V and 4 bases from J, with 19 bases in between.

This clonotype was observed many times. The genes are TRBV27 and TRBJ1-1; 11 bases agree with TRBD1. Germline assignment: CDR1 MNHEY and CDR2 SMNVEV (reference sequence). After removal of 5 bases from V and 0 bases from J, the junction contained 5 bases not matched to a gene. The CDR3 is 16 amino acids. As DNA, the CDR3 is TGTGCCAGCAGTCCCCGGACAGGGGGCATGAACACTGAAGCTTTCTTT. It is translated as CASSPRTGGMNTEAFF.

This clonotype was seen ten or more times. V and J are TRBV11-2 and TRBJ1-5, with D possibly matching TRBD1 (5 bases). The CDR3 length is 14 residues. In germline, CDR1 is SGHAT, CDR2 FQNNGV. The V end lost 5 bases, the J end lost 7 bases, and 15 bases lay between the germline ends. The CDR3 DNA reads TGTGCCAGCAGCATCGACAGCCTGGGACAGCCCCAGCATTTT. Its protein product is CASSIDSLGQPQHF.

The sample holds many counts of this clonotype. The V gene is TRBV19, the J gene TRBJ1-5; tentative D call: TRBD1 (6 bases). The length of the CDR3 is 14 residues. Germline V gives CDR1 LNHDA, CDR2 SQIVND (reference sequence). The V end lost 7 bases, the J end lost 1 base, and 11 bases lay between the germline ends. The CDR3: CASIITGSNQPQHF. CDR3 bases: TGTGCCAGTATTATCACAGGGAGCAATCAGCCCCAGCATTTT.

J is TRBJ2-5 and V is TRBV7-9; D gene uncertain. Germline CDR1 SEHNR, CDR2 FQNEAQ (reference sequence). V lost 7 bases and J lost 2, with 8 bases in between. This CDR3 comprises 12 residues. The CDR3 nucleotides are TGTGCCAGCATCTTGCGGCAAGAGACCCAGTACTTC. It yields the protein CASILRQETQYF.

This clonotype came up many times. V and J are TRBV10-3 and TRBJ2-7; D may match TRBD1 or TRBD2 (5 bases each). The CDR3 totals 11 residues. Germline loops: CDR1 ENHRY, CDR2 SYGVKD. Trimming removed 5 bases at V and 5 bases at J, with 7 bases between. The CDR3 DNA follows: TGTGCCATCAGTCCGGGACACGAGCAGTACTTC. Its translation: CAISPGHEQYF.

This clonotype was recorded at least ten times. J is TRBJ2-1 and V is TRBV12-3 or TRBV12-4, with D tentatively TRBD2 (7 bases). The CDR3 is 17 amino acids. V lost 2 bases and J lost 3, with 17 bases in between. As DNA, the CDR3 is TGTGCCAGCAGTTTAATAGGGGGGGTAGGCTTCTACAATGAGCAGTTCTTC. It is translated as CASSLIGGVGFYNEQFF.

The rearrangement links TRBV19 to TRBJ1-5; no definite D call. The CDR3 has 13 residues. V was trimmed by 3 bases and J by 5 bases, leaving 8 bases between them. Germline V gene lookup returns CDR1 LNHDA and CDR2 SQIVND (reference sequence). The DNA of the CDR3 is TGTGCCAGTAGTATTTTACGAGATCAGCCCCAGCATTTT. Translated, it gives CASSILRDQPQHF.

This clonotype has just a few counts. The CDR3 bases are TGTGCCAGCAGCCCTCCAGACAGGGGGCAAACTAATGAAAAACTGTTTTTT. Amino acid sequence: CASSPPDRGQTNEKLFF. The chain has TRBV7-9 and TRBJ1-4; TRBD1 matches at 10 bases. Trimming at V came to 5 bases and at J to 1 base, leaving 7 bases not matched to a gene. The V gene's germline CDR1 is SEHNR and CDR2 FQNEAQ (reference sequence). The length of the CDR3 is 17 residues.

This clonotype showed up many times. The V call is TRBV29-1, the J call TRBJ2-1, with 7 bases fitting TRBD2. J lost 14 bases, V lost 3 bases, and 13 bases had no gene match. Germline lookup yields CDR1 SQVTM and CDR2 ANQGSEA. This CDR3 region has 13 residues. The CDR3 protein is CSVDPSLGLGEFF. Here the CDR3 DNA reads TGCAGCGTTGATCCCTCTCTCGGACTAGGGGAGTTCTTC.

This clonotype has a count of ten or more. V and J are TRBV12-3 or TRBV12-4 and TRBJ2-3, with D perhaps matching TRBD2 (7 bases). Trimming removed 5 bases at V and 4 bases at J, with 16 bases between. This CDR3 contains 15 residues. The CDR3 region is CASSPSGGGADTQYF. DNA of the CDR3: TGTGCCAGCAGTCCTAGCGGAGGGGGGGCAGATACGCAGTATTTT.

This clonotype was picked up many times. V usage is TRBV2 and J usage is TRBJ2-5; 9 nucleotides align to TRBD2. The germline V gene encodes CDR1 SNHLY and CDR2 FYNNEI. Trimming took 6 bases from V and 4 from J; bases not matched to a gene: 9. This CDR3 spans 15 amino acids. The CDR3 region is CASRGSGTSRETQYF. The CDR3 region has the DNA TGTGCCAGCAGGGGGTCCGGGACTAGCCGAGAGACCCAGTACTTC. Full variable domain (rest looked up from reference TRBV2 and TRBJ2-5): EPEVTQTPSHQVTQMGQEVILRCVPISNHLYFYWYRQILGQKVEFLVSFYNNEISEKSEIFDDQFSVERPDGSNFTLKIRSTKLEDSAMYFCASRGSGTSRETQYFGPGTRLLVL.

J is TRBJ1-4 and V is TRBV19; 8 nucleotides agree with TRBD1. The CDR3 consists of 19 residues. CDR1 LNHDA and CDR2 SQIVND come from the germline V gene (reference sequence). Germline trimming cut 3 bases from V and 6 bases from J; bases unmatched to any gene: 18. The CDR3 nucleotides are TGTGCCAGTAGTATCTTTTCTTACAGGGGGTCTACCCCACATGAAAAACTGTTTTTT. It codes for CASSIFSYRGSTPHEKLFF.

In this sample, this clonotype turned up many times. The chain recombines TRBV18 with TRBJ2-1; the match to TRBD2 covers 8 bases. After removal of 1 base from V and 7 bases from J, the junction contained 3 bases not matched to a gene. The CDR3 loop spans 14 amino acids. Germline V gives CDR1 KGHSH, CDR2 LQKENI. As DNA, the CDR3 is TGTGCCAGCTCACCACTGCGGGAGGTAAATGAGCAGTTCTTC. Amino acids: CASSPLREVNEQFF.

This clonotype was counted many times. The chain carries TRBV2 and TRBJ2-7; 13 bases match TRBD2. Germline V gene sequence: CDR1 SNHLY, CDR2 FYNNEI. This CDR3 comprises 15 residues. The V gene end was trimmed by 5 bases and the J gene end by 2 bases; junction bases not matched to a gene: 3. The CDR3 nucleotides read TGTGCCAGCAGTAACGGACTAGCGGGAGCCTACGAGCAGTACTTC. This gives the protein CASSNGLAGAYEQYF.

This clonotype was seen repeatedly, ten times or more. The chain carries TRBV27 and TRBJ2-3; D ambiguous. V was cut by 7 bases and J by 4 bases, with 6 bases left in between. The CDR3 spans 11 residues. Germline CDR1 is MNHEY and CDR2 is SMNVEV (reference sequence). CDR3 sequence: CASTESDTQYF. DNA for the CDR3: TGTGCCAGCACGGAGTCAGATACGCAGTATTTT.

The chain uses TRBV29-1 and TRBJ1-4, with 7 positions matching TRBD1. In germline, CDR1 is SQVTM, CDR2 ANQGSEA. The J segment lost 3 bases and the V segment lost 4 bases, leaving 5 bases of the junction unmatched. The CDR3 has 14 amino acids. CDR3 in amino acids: CSVGEGAANEKLFF. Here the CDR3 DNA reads TGCAGCGTTGGGGAGGGGGCAGCTAATGAAAAACTGTTTTTT.

The DNA of the CDR3 is TGTGCCAGCAGTGAAGACTGGGGCAGGGGCATGGTCACCATATATTTT. Its translation: CASSEDWGRGMVTIYF. This chain connects TRBV6-1 to TRBJ1-3, with a weak D call TRBD1 (6 bases). This CDR3 comprises 16 residues. From germline, CDR1 is MNHNS and CDR2 SASEGT. V lost 1 base to trimming and J lost 9 bases, with 19 bases between them.